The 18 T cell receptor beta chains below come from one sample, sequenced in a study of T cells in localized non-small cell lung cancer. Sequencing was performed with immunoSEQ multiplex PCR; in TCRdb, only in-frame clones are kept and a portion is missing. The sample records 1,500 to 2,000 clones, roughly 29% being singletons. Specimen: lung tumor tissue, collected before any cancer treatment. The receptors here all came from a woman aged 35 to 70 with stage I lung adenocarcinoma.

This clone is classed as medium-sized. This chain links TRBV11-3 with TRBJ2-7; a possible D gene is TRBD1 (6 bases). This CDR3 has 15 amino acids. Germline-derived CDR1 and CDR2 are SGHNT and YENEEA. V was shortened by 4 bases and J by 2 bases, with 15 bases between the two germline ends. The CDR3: CASSSMSGTTYEQYF. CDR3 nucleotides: TGTGCCAGCAGCTCGATGTCCGGGACAACCTACGAGCAGTACTTC.

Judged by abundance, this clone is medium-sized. CDR3 loop: CASSFGTGAAYEQYF. In nucleotides, the CDR3 is TGTGCCAGCAGCTTCGGGACAGGGGCAGCGTACGAGCAGTACTTC. This sequence joins TRBV11-3 and TRBJ2-7, with TRBD1 identical over 10 bases. Germline V lookup: CDR1 SGHNT, CDR2 YENEEA. V was pared by 3 bases and J by 4 bases, with 6 bases of the junction left unmatched. The CDR3 has 15 amino acids.

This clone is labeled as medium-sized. The CDR3 reads CASSLNGGANTEAFF. The CDR3 DNA reads as TGTGCCAGCAGCTTAAATGGAGGGGCCAACACTGAAGCTTTCTTT. The chain uses TRBV11-3 and TRBJ1-1; perhaps TRBD1 as D (5 bases). Germline V gene sequence: CDR1 SGHNT, CDR2 YENEEA. CDR3 size: 15 residues. The germline V and J ends were trimmed by 2 bases and 2 bases, with 12 bases remaining between them.

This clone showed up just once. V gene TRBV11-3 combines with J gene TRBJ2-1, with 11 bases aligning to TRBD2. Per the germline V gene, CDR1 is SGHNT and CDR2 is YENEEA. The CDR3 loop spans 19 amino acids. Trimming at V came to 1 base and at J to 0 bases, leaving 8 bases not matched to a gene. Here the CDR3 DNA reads TGTGCCAGCAGCTTAGGTAGCGGGAGGGCCCTAGTCTCCTACAATGAGCAGTTCTTC. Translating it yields CASSLGSGRALVSYNEQFF.

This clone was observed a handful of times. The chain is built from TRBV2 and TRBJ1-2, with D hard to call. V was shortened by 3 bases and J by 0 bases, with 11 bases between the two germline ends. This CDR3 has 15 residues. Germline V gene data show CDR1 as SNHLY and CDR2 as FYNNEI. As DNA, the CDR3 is TGTGCCAGCAGTGACCCCGGGAAAGCTAACTATGGCTACACCTTC. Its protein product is CASSDPGKANYGYTF.

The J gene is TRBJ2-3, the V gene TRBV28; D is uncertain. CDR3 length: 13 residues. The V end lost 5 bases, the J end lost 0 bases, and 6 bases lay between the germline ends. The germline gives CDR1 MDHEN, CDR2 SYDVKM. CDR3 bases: TGTGCCAGCAGTCCCCCCAGCACAGATACGCAGTATTTT. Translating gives CASSPPSTDTQYF. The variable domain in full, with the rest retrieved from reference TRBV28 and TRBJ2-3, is DVKVTQSSRYLVKRTGEKVFLECVQDMDHENMFWYRQDPGLGLRLIYFSYDVKMKEKGDIPEGYSVSREKKERFSLILESASTNQTSMYLCASSPPSTDTQYFGPGTRLTVL.

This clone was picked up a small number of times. CDR3: CASNGLAGSYEQYF. The CDR3 DNA sequence: TGTGCCAGCAATGGACTAGCGGGGTCCTACGAGCAGTACTTC. The chain recombines TRBV6-8 with TRBJ2-7, with 12 bases identical to TRBD2. Germline trimming cut 7 bases from V and 1 base from J; bases unmatched to any gene: 2. This CDR3 has 14 residues. The germline V gene has CDR1 MNHGY and CDR2 SAAAGT.

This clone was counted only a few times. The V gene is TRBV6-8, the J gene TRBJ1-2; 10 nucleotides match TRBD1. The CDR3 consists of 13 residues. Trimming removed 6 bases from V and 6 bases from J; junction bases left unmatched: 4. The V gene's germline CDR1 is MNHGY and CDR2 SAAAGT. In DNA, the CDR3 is TGTGCCAGCAGCAGACAGGGGGCGAATGGCTACACCTTC. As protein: CASSRQGANGYTF.

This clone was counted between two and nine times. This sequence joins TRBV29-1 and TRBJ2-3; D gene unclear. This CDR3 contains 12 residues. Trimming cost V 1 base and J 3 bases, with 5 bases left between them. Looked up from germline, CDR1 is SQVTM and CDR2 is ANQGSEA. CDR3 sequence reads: CSVEGATDTQYF. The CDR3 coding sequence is TGCAGCGTTGAAGGGGCGACAGATACGCAGTATTTT.

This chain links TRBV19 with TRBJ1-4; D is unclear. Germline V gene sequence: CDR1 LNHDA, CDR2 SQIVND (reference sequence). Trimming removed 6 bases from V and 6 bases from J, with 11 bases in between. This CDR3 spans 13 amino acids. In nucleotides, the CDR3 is TGTGCCAGTAGACCAGGCGGGCATGAAAAACTGTTTTTT. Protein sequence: CASRPGGHEKLFF.

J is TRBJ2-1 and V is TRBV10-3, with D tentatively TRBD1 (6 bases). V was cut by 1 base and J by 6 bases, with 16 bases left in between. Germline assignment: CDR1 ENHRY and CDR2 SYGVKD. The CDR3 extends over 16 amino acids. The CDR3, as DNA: TGTGCCATCAGTGAGTGGAAGGGACATCTACCCAATGAGCAGTTCTTC. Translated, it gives CAISEWKGHLPNEQFF.

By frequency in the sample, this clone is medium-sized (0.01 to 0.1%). CDR3 sequence (DNA): TGTGCCAGCAGCTTAACAATGGGGCTTAGGTATGGCTACACCTTC. The encoded protein is CASSLTMGLRYGYTF. V and J are TRBV11-3 and TRBJ1-2; possibly TRBD1 for D (5 bases). The CDR3 consists of 15 residues. V was cut by 2 bases and J by 5 bases, with 15 bases left in between. Germline assignment: CDR1 SGHNT and CDR2 YENEEA.

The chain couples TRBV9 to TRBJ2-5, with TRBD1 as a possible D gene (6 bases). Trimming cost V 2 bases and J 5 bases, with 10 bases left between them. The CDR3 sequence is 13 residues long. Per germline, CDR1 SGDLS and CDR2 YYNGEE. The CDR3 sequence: CASSVGQGETQYF. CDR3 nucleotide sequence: TGTGCCAGCAGCGTCGGGCAGGGGGAGACCCAGTACTTC.

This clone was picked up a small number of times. The CDR3 DNA sequence: TGCAGCGTTGCGGGGGCCAGGGGTTCCACTGAAGCTTTCTTT. Protein product: CSVAGARGSTEAFF. The rearrangement joins TRBV29-1 to TRBJ1-1; tentative D call: TRBD1 (6 bases). The germline gives CDR1 SQVTM, CDR2 ANQGSEA. V was cut by 4 bases and J by 4 bases, with 16 bases left in between. This CDR3 has 14 residues.

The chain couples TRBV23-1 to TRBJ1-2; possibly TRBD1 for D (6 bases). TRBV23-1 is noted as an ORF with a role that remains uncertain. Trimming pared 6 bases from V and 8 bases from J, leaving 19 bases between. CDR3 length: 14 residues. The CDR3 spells CASRPGPLQGGYTF. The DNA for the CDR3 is TGCGCCAGCAGACCCGGACCTTTACAGGGAGGCTACACCTTC.

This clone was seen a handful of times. The CDR3 reads CASSLASGTGEAYGYTF. Written as DNA, the CDR3 is TGTGCCAGCAGTTTGGCCTCCGGGACAGGGGAAGCCTATGGCTACACCTTC. The rearrangement links TRBV28 to TRBJ1-2; 10 positions match TRBD1. The CDR3 length is 17 residues. The V and J ends lost 3 bases and 4 bases, in that order; junction bases with no gene match: 11. CDR1 and CDR2 from the germline V gene are MDHEN and SYDVKM.

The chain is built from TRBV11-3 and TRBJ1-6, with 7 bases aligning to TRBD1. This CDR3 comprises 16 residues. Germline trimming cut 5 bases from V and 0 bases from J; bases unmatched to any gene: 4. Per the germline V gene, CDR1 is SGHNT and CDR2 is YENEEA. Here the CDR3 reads CASSARQGSYNSPLHF. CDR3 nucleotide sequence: TGTGCCAGCAGCGCCCGACAGGGCTCCTATAATTCACCCCTCCACTTT.

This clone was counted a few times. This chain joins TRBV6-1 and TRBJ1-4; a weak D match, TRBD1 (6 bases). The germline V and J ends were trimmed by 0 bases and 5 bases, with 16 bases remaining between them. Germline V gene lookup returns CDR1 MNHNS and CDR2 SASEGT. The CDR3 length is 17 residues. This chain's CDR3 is CASSEAGYQGSNEKLFF. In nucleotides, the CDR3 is TGTGCCAGCAGTGAAGCGGGTTACCAGGGGTCGAATGAAAAACTGTTTTTT.